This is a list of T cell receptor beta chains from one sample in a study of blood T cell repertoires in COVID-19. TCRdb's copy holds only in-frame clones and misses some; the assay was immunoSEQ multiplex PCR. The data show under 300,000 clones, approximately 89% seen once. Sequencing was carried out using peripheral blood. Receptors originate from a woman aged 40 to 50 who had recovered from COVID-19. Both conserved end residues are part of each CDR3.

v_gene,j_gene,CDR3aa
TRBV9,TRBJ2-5,CASSLGTSDQETQYF
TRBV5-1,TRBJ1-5,CASSLGGQHNQPQHF
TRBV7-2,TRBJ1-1,CASSLAAGYTEAFF
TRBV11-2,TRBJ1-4,CASRAGVFAEKLFF
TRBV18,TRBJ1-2,CASSPKHLLYGYTF
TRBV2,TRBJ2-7,CASSDVSVTSYEQYF
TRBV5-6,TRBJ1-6,CASSSGTGSGKSPLHF
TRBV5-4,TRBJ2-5,CASSLKRGGGYETQYF
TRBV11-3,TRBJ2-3,CASSPAGRGDTQYF
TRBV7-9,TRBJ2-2,CASSRTGLAGNTGELFF
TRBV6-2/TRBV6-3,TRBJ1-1,CASSPPGVNTEAFF
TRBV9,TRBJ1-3,CASSVAADYSGNTIYF
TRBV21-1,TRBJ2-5,CASSKGPGVQETQYF
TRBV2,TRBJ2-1,CAWGTFQEQFF
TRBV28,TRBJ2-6,CASTPSGGSGANVLTF
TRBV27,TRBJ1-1,CASSFQGDTEAFF
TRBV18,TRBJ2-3,CASSWTDTTDTQYF
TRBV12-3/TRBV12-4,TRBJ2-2,CASNRGGGELFF
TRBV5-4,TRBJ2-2,CASSPVTGELFF
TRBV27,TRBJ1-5,CASRAGRSNQPQHF
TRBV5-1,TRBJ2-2,CASSHAGSGRIGGELFF
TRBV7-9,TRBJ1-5,CASSFGGLPRGQHF
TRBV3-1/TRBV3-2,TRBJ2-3,CASSPRTRDTDTQYF
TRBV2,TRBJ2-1,CASRNRDSGKQFF
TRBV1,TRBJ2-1,CTSSQYRDSYNEQFF
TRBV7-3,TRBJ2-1,CASSLKRLAGHNEQFF
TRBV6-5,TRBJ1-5,CASNGQMNQPQHF
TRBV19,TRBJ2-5,CASSMGTSGRKETQYF
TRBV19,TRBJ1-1,CASNYNTEAFF
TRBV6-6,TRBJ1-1,CASISAPGNTEAFF
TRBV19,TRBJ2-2,CASILAGAGELFF
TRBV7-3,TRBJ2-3,CASSLMGGVTDTQYF
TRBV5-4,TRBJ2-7,CASSFPQGAHEQYF
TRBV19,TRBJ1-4,CASKAPTGWDEKLFF
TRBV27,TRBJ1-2,CASSLLGPNYGYTF
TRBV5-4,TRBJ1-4,CASSPGETEKLFF
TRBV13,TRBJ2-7,CASSLEGLAGGGYEQYF
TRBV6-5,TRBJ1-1,CASSYLRVNTEAFF
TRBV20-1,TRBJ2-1,CSASGTSGFHEQFF
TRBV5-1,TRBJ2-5,CASSSTGGGGETQYF
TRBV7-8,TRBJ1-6,CASSSTGFSPLHF
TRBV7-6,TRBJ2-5,CASSFRPGETQYF
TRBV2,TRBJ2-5,CASSGLANFQETQYF
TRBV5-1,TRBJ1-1,CASSLAGANTEAFF
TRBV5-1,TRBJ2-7,CASSQVGQGSYEQYF
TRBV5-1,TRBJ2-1,CASRVTGTNEQFF
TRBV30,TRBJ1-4,CAWRKQGAEEKLFF
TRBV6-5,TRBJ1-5,CASRALGAGGQPQHF
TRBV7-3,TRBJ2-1,CASSFLGNEQFF
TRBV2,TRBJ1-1,CASSGGGPNTEAFF
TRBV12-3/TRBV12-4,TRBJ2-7,CASSLQGSYEQYF
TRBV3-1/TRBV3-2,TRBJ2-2,CASSYRGQGGAGELFF
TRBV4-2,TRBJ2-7,CASSQDSFAQGRTYEQYF
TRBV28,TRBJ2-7,CASRQPRSRNLAYEQYF
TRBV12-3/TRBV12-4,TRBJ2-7,CASSFQDYEQYF
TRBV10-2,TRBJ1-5,CASSEEEVQPQHF
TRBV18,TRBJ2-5,CASSYDTVGTQYF
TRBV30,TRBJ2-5,CAWNPGTGSQETQYF
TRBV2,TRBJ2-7,CASSLEGVSYEQYF
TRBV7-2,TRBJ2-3,CASSLGTGQMLGRQYF